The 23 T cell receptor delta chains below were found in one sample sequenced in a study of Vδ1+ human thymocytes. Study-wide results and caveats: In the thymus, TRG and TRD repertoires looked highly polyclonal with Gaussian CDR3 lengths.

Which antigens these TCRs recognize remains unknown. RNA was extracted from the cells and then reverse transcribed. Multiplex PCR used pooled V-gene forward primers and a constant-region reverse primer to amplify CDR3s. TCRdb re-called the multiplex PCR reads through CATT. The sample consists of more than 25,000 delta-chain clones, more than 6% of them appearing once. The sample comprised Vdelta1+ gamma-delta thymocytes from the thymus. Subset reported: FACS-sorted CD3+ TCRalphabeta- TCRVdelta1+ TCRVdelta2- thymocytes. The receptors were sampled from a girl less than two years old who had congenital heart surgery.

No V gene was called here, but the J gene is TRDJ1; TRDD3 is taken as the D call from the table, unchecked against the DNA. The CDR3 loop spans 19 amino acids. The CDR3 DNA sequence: TGTGCTCTTGGGGACCGCGGCCTTCCCCCAAAGGGGATAGCCGATAAACTCATCTTT. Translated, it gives CALGDRGLPPKGIADKLIF.

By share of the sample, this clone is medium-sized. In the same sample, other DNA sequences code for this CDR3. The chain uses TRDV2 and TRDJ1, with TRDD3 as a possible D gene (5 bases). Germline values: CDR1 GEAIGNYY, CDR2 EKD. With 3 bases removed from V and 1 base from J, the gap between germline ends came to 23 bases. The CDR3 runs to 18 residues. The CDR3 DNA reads TGTGCCTGTGACTCCGTTGGAGGTGGGGAGTCCACCACCGATAAACTCATCTTT. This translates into CACDSVGGGESTTDKLIF.

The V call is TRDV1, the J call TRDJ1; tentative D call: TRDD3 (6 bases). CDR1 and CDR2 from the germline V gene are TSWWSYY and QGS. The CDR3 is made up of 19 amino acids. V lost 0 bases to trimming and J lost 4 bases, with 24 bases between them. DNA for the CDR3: TGTGCTCTTGGGGAACTTCCGGTCGGGATAAAGAATCAGGGCGATAAACTCATCTTT. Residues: CALGELPVGIKNQGDKLIF.

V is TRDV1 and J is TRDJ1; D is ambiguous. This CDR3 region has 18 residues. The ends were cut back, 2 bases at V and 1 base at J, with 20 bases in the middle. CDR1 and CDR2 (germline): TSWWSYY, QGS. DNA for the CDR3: TGTGCTCTTGGGGAAGGCATCCCGTGGAACGGGCGCACCGATAAACTCATCTTT. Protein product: CALGEGIPWNGRTDKLIF.

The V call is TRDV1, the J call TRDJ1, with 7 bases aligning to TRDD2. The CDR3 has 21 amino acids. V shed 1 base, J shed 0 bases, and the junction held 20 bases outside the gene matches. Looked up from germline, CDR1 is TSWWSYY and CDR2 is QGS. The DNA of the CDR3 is TGTGCTCTTGGGGAACAACGGCCTTCCTTGAAACACGAATCATACACCGATAAACTCATCTTT. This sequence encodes CALGEQRPSLKHESYTDKLIF.

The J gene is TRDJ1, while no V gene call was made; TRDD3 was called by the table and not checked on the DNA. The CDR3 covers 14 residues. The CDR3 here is CALGEIARVDKLIF. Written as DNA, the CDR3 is TGTGCTCTTGGGGAAATAGCCCGGGTTGATAAACTCATCTTT.

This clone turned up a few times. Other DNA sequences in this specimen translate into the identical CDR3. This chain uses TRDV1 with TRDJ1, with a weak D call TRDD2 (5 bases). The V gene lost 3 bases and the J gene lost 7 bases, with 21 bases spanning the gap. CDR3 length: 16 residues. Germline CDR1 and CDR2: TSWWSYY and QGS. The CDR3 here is CALGEVPTGLPCKLIF. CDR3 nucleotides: TGTGCTCTTGGGGAGGTACCTACGGGGCTCCCTTGTAAACTCATCTTT.

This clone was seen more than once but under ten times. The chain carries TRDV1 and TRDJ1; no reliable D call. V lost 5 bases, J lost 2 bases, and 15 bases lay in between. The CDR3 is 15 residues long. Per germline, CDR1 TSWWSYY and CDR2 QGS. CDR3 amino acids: CALGIHIRHTDKLIF. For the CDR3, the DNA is TGTGCTCTTGGGATCCACATTCGCCATACCGATAAACTCATCTTT.

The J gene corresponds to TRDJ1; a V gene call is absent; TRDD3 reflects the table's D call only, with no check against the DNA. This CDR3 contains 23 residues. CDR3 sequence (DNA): TGTGCTCTTGGGGAACTAGTCCTACCGACCGTTCTGGGGATAAGGCCCGTCACCGATAAACTCATCTTT. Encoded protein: CALGELVLPTVLGIRPVTDKLIF.

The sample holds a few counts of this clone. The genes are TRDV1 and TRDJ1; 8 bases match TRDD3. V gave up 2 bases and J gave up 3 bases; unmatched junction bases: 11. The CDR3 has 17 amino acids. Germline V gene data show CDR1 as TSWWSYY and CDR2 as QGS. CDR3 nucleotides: TGTGCTCTTGGGGAAGCATCTGTCCCGGGGATACCCGATAAACTCATCTTT. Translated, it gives CALGEASVPGIPDKLIF.

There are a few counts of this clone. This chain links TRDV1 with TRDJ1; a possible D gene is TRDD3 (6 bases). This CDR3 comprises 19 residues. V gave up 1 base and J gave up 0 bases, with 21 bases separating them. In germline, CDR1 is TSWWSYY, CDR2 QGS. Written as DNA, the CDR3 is TGTGCTCTTGGGGAACGTCCCGACTTGGGGGCCAAGTACACCGATAAACTCATCTTT. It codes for CALGERPDLGAKYTDKLIF.

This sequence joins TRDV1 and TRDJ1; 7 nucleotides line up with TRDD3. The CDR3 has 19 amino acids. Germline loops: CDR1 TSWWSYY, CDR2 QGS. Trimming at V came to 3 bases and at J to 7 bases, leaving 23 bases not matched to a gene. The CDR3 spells CALGDWPLGYEEQRGKLIF. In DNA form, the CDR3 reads TGTGCTCTTGGGGACTGGCCTCTAGGATACGAGGAACAAAGGGGTAAACTCATCTTT.

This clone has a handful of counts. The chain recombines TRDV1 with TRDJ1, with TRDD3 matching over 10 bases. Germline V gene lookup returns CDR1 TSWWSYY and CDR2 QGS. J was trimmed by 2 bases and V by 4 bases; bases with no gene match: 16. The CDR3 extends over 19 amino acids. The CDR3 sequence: CALGGSLSRWGIPTDKLIF. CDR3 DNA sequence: TGTGCTCTTGGGGGCAGCCTTTCCCGGTGGGGGATACCGACCGATAAACTCATCTTT.

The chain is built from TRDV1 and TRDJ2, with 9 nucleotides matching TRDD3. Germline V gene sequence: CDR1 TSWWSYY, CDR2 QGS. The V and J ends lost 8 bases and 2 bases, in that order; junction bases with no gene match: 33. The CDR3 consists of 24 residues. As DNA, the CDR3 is TGTGCTCTTCTCCAGGCCCTACGGGGATACGGGGCCCCTTCGTCCGGGTCCTTGACAGCACAACTCTTCTTT. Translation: CALLQALRGYGAPSSGSLTAQLFF.

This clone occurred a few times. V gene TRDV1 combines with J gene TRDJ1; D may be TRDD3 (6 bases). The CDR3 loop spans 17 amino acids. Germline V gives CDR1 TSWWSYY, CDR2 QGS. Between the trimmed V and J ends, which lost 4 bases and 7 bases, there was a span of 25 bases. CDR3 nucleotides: TGTGCTCTTGGGGGACCCAACCCTTCGAATACTGGGTTTAAACTCATCTTT. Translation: CALGGPNPSNTGFKLIF.

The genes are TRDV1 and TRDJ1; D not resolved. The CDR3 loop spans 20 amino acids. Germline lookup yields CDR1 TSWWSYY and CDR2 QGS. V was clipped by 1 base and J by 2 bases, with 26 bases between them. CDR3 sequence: CALGEQVAQVYGTPTDKLIF. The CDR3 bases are TGTGCTCTTGGGGAACAGGTCGCCCAAGTTTACGGTACTCCGACCGATAAACTCATCTTT.

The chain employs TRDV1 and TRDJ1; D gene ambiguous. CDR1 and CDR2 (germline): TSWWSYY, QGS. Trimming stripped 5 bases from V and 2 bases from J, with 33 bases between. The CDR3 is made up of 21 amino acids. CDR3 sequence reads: CALGLPIPARGPGPRTDKLIF. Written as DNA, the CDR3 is TGTGCTCTTGGGTTACCGATTCCCGCACGGGGTCCCGGCCCTAGGACCGATAAACTCATCTTT.

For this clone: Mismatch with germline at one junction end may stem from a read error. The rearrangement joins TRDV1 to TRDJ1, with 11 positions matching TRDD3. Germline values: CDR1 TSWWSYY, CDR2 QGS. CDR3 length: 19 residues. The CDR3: CALRDHFPGGYPYTDKLIF. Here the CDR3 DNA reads TGTGCTCTTAGGGATCACTTCCCTGGGGGATACCCGTACACCGATAAACTCATCTTT.

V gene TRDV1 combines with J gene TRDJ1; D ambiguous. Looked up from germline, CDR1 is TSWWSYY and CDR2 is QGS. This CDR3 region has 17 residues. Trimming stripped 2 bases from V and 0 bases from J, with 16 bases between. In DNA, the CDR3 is TGTGCTCTTGGGGAAGCCCTCCTGCGGGACCACACCGATAAACTCATCTTT. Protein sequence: CALGEALLRDHTDKLIF.

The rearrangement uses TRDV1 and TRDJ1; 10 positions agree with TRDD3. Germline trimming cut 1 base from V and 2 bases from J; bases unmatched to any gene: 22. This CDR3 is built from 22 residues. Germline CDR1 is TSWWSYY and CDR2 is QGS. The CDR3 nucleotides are TGTGCTCTTGGGGAACGATTCGCAAAGGATTTCCCACTACTGGGGGATACCGATAAACTCATCTTT. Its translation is CALGERFAKDFPLLGDTDKLIF.

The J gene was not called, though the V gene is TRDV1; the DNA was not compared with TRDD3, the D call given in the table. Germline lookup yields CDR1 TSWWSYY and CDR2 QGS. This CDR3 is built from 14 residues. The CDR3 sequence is CALVVRGYDDKHIF. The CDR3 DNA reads TGTGCTCTTGTTGTGCGGGGATACGACGATAAACACATCTTT.

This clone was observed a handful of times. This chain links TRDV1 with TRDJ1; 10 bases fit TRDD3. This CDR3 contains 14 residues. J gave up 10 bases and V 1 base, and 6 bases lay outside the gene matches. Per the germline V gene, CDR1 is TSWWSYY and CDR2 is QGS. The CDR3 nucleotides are TGTGCTCTTGGGGAACCCGGGGGATACGCGAGACTCATCTTT. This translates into CALGEPGGYARLIF.

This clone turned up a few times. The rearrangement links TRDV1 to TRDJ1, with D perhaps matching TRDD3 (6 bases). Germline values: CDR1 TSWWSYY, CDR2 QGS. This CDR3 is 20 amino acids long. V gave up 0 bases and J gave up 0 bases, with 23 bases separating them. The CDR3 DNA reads TGTGCTCTTGGGGAACTAGATATCCACCCCACTGGGAAGTACACCGATAAACTCATCTTT. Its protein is CALGELDIHPTGKYTDKLIF.